Presented here are 30 T cell receptor beta chains from one specimen sequenced in a study of T cells in Graves' hyperthyroidism and ophthalmopathy. Researchers amplified the TCR beta CDR3 regions from RNA transcripts. A first-round RT-PCR of the TCR CDR3 used the HTBI primer set. A single record per CDR3 protein comes from TCRdb applying MiXCR to the multiplex PCR reads. The sample includes some 510,000 distinct CDR3 sequences, about 45% of them seen just once. The sequenced material came from peripheral blood or thyroid tissue (not recorded which). Every receptor here comes from a woman aged 18-35 years with Graves' hyperthyroidism.

Only a few counts were recorded for this clonotype. This sequence joins TRBV4-1 and TRBJ1-5; D is undetermined. V gave up 3 bases and J gave up 9 bases, with 18 bases separating them. The CDR3 has 15 residues. Germline V lookup: CDR1 MGHRA, CDR2 YSYEKL. The CDR3 DNA sequence: TGCGCCAGCAGCCAGGTAGACGGAGAGTTTCGGCCCCAGCATTTT. Residues: CASSQVDGEFRPQHF.

The J gene is TRBJ1-1, the V gene TRBV7-9; maybe TRBD1 (6 bases). Germline V gene data show CDR1 as SEHNR and CDR2 as FQNEAQ (reference sequence). V was trimmed by 5 bases and J by 0 bases, leaving 13 bases between them. This CDR3 region has 15 residues. The CDR3 is CASSTYREMNTEAFF. The CDR3 DNA is TGTGCCAGCAGCACATACAGGGAAATGAACACTGAAGCTTTCTTT.

This chain connects TRBV7-2 to TRBJ1-1, with TRBD1 identical over 7 bases. Germline assignment: CDR1 SGHTA and CDR2 FQGNSA. The CDR3 is 17 amino acids. J was trimmed by 0 bases and V by 5 bases; bases with no gene match: 12. This CDR3 reads CASSTATGAALNTEAFF. DNA of the CDR3: TGTGCCAGCAGCACCGCTACAGGGGCCGCTTTGAACACTGAAGCTTTCTTT.

This clonotype was seen only once. With a much larger clone just one base away, this may be a read error. The rearrangement joins TRBV7-9 to TRBJ2-5; TRBD1 is a possible D gene (6 bases). CDR3 length: 13 residues. The germline V gene encodes CDR1 SEHNR and CDR2 FQNEAQ (reference sequence). CDR3 in amino acids: CASILGRGETQYF. The CDR3 DNA is TGTGCCAGCATCTTAGGAAGGGGGGAGACCCAGTACTTC.

The chain uses TRBV7-6 and TRBJ1-3, with D perhaps TRBD1 (6 bases). V was cut by 5 bases and J by 8 bases, with 13 bases left in between. There are 13 residues in the CDR3. Germline CDR1 is SGHVS and CDR2 is FNYEAQ. The CDR3 sequence: CASSPQQGYTIYF. The CDR3 coding sequence is TGTGCCAGCAGCCCTCAACAGGGCTACACCATATATTTT.

There are a few counts of this clonotype. The rearrangement uses TRBV5-8 and TRBJ1-2; no clear D gene. This CDR3 spans 13 amino acids. The V and J ends lost 2 bases and 6 bases respectively, with 11 bases between them. Germline assignment: CDR1 SGHTS and CDR2 YDEGEE. The CDR3 sequence is CASSLFASDGYTF. As DNA, the CDR3 is TGTGCCAGCAGCTTATTTGCCTCGGATGGCTACACCTTC. Filled out from reference TRBV5-8 and TRBJ1-2, the complete variable domain reads EAGVTQSPTHLIKTRGQQATLRCSPISGHTSVYWYQQALGLGLQFLLWYDEGEERNRGNFPPRFSGRQFPNYSSELNVNALELEDSALYLCASSLFASDGYTFGSGTRLTVV.

The gene calls are TRBV29-1 and TRBJ2-7, with D perhaps matching TRBD1 or TRBD2 (5 bases each). The V end was cut by 4 bases, the J end by 2 bases, with 9 bases between. CDR1 and CDR2 from the germline V gene are SQVTM and ANQGSEA. The CDR3 extends over 12 amino acids. DNA of the CDR3: TGCAGCGTTGGGGACGGACCCTACGAGCAGTACTTC. It codes for CSVGDGPYEQYF.

The CDR3 sequence is CSVPGTESSGNTIYF. The CDR3 coding sequence is TGCAGCGTTCCAGGGACAGAGAGCTCTGGAAACACCATATATTTT. The V call is TRBV29-1, the J call TRBJ1-3; TRBD1 aligns across 7 bases. Losses at the gene ends were 5 bases for V and 0 bases for J; bases not matched to a gene: 7. The CDR3 covers 15 residues. Germline V lookup: CDR1 SQVTM, CDR2 ANQGSEA.

The rearrangement uses TRBV14 and TRBJ2-5; the D gene is possibly TRBD2 (5 bases). The germline V gene has CDR1 SGHDN and CDR2 FVKESK. The germline V and J ends were trimmed by 3 bases and 5 bases, with 10 bases remaining between them. The CDR3 runs to 13 residues. Written as DNA, the CDR3 is TGTGCCAGCAGCCAGGTCCCGGGGGAGACCCAGTACTTC. Encoded protein: CASSQVPGETQYF.

The CDR3 nucleotides read TGTGCCACCAGCCAGGGGCGGTACGAGCAGTACTTC. Its translation is CATSQGRYEQYF. The chain couples TRBV15 to TRBJ2-7; D is perhaps TRBD1 (6 bases). Germline CDR1 reads LNHNV; CDR2 reads YYDKDF (reference sequence). The CDR3 consists of 12 residues. Trimming stripped 5 bases from V and 4 bases from J, with 9 bases between.

V gene TRBV7-2 combines with J gene TRBJ1-1, with D uncertain. Germline CDR1 and CDR2: SGHTA and FQGNSA. CDR3 length equals 11 residues. Trimming pared 5 bases from V and 9 bases from J, leaving 10 bases between. The CDR3: CASSRLRQAFF. For the CDR3, the DNA is TGTGCCAGCAGCCGTTTACGACAAGCTTTCTTT. The full variable domain, completed using reference TRBV7-2 and TRBJ1-1, is GAGVSQSPSNKVTEKGKDVELRCDPISGHTALYWYRQSLGQGLEFLIYFQGNSAPDKSGLPSDRFSAERTGGSVSTLTIQRTQQEDSAVYLCASSRLRQAFFGQGTRLTVV.

The CDR3 nucleotides read TGTGCCAGTAGTGACAGGGACTTTAGCACAGATACGCAGTATTTT. Translation gives CASSDRDFSTDTQYF. V gene TRBV19 combines with J gene TRBJ2-3, with D tentatively TRBD1 (7 bases). This CDR3 is 15 amino acids long. Germline CDR1 reads LNHDA; CDR2 reads SQIVND (reference sequence). The V and J ends lost 5 bases and 0 bases respectively, with 12 bases between them.

V usage is TRBV6-1 and J usage is TRBJ1-1; D is perhaps TRBD1 (6 bases). Germline CDR1 and CDR2: MNHNS and SASEGT. The CDR3 is 14 amino acids. Trimming took off 4 bases at V and 10 bases at J, with 19 bases between the two ends. The CDR3 nucleotides read TGTGCCAGCAGTGCCACTCCGGGGGCCTTGGGAGCTTTCTTT. Protein: CASSATPGALGAFF.

This clonotype was picked up a small number of times. The chain carries TRBV5-1 and TRBJ2-6, with D maybe TRBD1 (6 bases). CDR3 length equals 16 residues. From germline, CDR1 is SGHRS and CDR2 YFSETQ. Trimming left V 6 bases short and J 2 bases short, with 15 bases between. The CDR3 sequence is CASTKVTGTGANVLTF. The CDR3 DNA follows: TGCGCCAGCACCAAAGTAACAGGGACTGGGGCCAACGTCCTGACTTTC.

V gene TRBV20-1 combines with J gene TRBJ2-7; no clear D. V was shortened by 3 bases and J by 3 bases, with 12 bases between the two germline ends. This CDR3 contains 13 residues. Germline CDR1 is DFQATT and CDR2 is SNEGSKA (reference sequence). DNA of the CDR3: TGCAGTGCTAGTTATGAGTCCAGCTACGAGCAGTACTTC. It translates to CSASYESSYEQYF.

Only a few counts were recorded for this clonotype. This chain joins TRBV20-1 and TRBJ1-1, with a weak D call TRBD1 (5 bases). The V end was cut by 2 bases, the J end by 5 bases, with 18 bases between. The CDR3 has 15 amino acids. The germline V gene encodes CDR1 DFQATT and CDR2 SNEGSKA (reference sequence). CDR3 sequence: CSARSDPQGGTEAFF. The CDR3 coding sequence is TGCAGTGCTAGATCAGATCCCCAGGGAGGTACTGAAGCTTTCTTT.

The rearrangement links TRBV19 to TRBJ2-7; 10 nucleotides line up with TRBD1. V shed 6 bases, J shed 10 bases, and the junction held 18 bases outside the gene matches. Germline values: CDR1 LNHDA, CDR2 SQIVND (reference sequence). The CDR3 loop spans 16 amino acids. The CDR3 region is CASRKEDRGLGQPQYF. As DNA, the CDR3 is TGTGCCAGTAGGAAAGAGGACAGGGGGTTAGGTCAGCCCCAGTACTTC.

This chain connects TRBV6-1 to TRBJ1-2; D not resolved. Germline CDR1 and CDR2: MNHNS and SASEGT. Trimming stripped 6 bases from V and 8 bases from J, with 13 bases between. The CDR3 is 12 amino acids. CDR3 coding DNA: TGTGCCAGCAGGGACGGTTTTTGGGGCTACACCTTC. This translates into CASRDGFWGYTF.

The rearrangement links TRBV19 to TRBJ2-7; the D gene is possibly TRBD2 (6 bases). Deletions cut 3 bases from V and 7 bases from J, with 22 bases between. The CDR3 spans 16 residues. Germline CDR1 and CDR2: LNHDA and SQIVND (reference sequence). For the CDR3, the DNA is TGTGCCAGTAGTATCGCGCTACCGGGACTCCTGGGGGAGCAGTACTTC. It codes for CASSIALPGLLGEQYF.

The gene calls are TRBV4-1 and TRBJ2-7; 7 bases are a match to TRBD2. The CDR3 has 15 amino acids. V lost 0 bases, J lost 4 bases, and 6 bases stayed unmatched. The germline CDR1 and CDR2 sequences are MGHRA and YSYEKL. The DNA for the CDR3 is TGCGCCAGCAGCCAAGATCCCGTCGGGGGGTACGAGCAGTACTTC. Its translation: CASSQDPVGGYEQYF.

The genes are TRBV20-1 and TRBJ1-4; possible D gene TRBD1, 5 bases. Deletions cut 1 base from V and 8 bases from J, with 11 bases between. The CDR3 sequence is 13 residues long. CDR1 is DFQATT, CDR2 SNEGSKA, per germline (reference sequence). The CDR3 loop is CSARVGVREKLFF. In DNA, the CDR3 is TGCAGTGCTAGAGTGGGGGTCCGCGAAAAACTGTTTTTT.

The chain links TRBV4-1 to TRBJ2-7, with D possibly matching TRBD2 (5 bases). This CDR3 has 14 residues. The germline V gene has CDR1 MGHRA and CDR2 YSYEKL. Trimming left V 3 bases short and J 3 bases short, with 12 bases between. CDR3 DNA sequence: TGCGCCAGCAGCCAGTCGGCGGGCCACTACGAGCAGTACTTC. This sequence encodes CASSQSAGHYEQYF.

This clonotype was observed a handful of times. The chain joins TRBV14 to TRBJ2-7, with 9 positions matching TRBD1. The CDR3 consists of 16 residues. Germline V gene data show CDR1 as SGHDN and CDR2 as FVKESK. After removal of 1 base from V and 6 bases from J, the junction contained 10 bases not matched to a gene. The CDR3 DNA reads TGTGCCAGCAGCCAAGGAGTAGGGACAGGGTCGCGCGAGCAGTACTTC. As protein: CASSQGVGTGSREQYF.

Ten or more counts support this clonotype. This sequence joins TRBV7-2 and TRBJ1-6; D remains ambiguous. Per the germline V gene, CDR1 is SGHTA and CDR2 is FQGNSA. The CDR3 has 15 residues. Trimming pared 4 bases from V and 5 bases from J, leaving 12 bases between. CDR3 bases: TGTGCCAGCAGCTCCTGGCACGGCAATAATTCACCCCTCCACTTT. Its translation is CASSSWHGNNSPLHF.

The chain joins TRBV7-9 to TRBJ2-5; weak D call: TRBD2 (5 bases). The V end lost 11 bases, the J end lost 0 bases, and 25 bases lay between the germline ends. The germline CDR1 and CDR2 sequences are SEHNR and FQNEAQ (reference sequence). The CDR3 length is 17 residues. This CDR3 reads CAVGRTLLAANQETQYF. DNA of the CDR3: TGTGCCGTAGGGAGAACCTTGCTAGCAGCAAACCAAGAGACCCAGTACTTC.

The rearrangement links TRBV24-1 to TRBJ1-2, with 8 bases that match TRBD1. The V segment lost 11 bases and the J segment 2 bases; nucleotides outside the gene matches: 12. Germline assignment: CDR1 KGHDR and CDR2 SFDVKD. The CDR3 extends over 15 amino acids. The CDR3 sequence is CASSQTGVGNYGYTF. The CDR3 bases are TGTGCCAGCAGCCAGACAGGGGTAGGGAACTATGGCTACACCTTC.

This clonotype was found many times. The chain employs TRBV2 and TRBJ1-1, with a weak D call TRBD1 (6 bases). This CDR3 region has 13 residues. The germline CDR1 and CDR2 sequences are SNHLY and FYNNEI. Trimming shortened V by 7 bases and J by 1 base, and 10 bases separated the two germline ends. In DNA, the CDR3 is TGTGCCAGCAAACAGGGACGGAACACTGAAGCTTTCTTT. Its translation is CASKQGRNTEAFF.

The V and J genes are TRBV7-9 and TRBJ1-4; D ambiguous. With 4 bases removed from V and 1 base from J, the gap between germline ends came to 13 bases. From germline, CDR1 is SEHNR and CDR2 FQNEAQ (reference sequence). CDR3 size: 16 residues. CDR3: CASSSSSGLTNEKLFF. The CDR3 DNA is TGTGCCAGCAGCTCTTCTTCGGGTTTAACTAATGAAAAACTGTTTTTT.

CDR3 region: CSAPRAGTAINSPLHF. The DNA of the CDR3 is TGCAGTGCTCCGCGAGCCGGGACAGCGATTAATTCACCCCTCCACTTT. V usage is TRBV20-1 and J usage is TRBJ1-6, with TRBD1 matching over 7 bases. CDR3 length: 16 amino acids. The junction had 13 bases not matched to a gene; V was cut back by 5 bases and J by 6 bases. Germline V gene sequence: CDR1 DFQATT, CDR2 SNEGSKA (reference sequence).

This clonotype showed up just a few times. This rearrangement joins TRBV25-1 to TRBJ1-2, with 7 bases lining up with TRBD1. The CDR3 spans 14 residues. Germline CDR1 MGHDK, CDR2 SYGVNS. V dropped 6 bases and J dropped 7; count of bases not matched to a gene: 11. In DNA form, the CDR3 reads TGTGCCAGCAGCCAAGACCCCGACAGGGCTGGCTACACCTTC. This codes for CASSQDPDRAGYTF.